This passage covers 21 T cell receptor beta chains from one sample sequenced in a study of T cells in Graves' hyperthyroidism and ophthalmopathy. There were TCR beta CDR3 regions amplified from RNA transcripts. TCR CDR3 regions were first amplified by RT-PCR with HTBI primers. From the multiplex PCR reads, TCRdb called clonotypes with MiXCR, one entry per CDR3 protein. This table holds under 400,000 distinct CDR3 sequences, 15% to 20% found once. Source material: blood. All receptors derive from a woman in her thirties or forties with Graves' ophthalmopathy.

Of note for this clonotype: One end of the junction fails to match germline, which may point to a read error. The CDR3 bases are TGTGCCAGCAGCTCTAGCGTTAGCGGGAGTGGGGAGCAGTACTTT. It translates to CASSSSVSGSGEQYF. V gene TRBV7-2 combines with J gene TRBJ2-7; 9 bases line up with TRBD2. From germline, CDR1 is SGHTA and CDR2 FQGNSA. CDR3 length equals 15 residues.

In its sample, this clonotype was seen many times. The gene calls are TRBV28 and TRBJ1-2; 8 bases agree with TRBD1. The CDR3 is made up of 13 amino acids. CDR1 and CDR2 (germline): MDHEN, SYDVKM. Trimming removed 10 bases from V and 5 bases from J; junction bases left unmatched: 9. CDR3 in amino acids: CATLDRGLYGYTF. DNA of the CDR3: TGTGCCACCCTAGACAGGGGACTATATGGCTACACCTTC.

This clonotype was recorded at least ten times. The gene calls are TRBV6-5 and TRBJ1-1; 9 positions agree with TRBD1. From germline, CDR1 is MNHEY and CDR2 SVGAGI. The CDR3 is 15 amino acids. With V trimmed by 8 bases and J by 3 bases, 10 bases remained unmatched. CDR3 DNA sequence: TGTGCCAGCGGACCGGACAGGGGTCGGGACACTGAAGCTTTCTTT. Its protein product is CASGPDRGRDTEAFF.

This sequence joins TRBV7-2 and TRBJ2-5, with 10 nucleotides matching TRBD2. The trim removed 5 bases at V and 4 bases at J, leaving 10 bases unmatched. The CDR3 is 16 amino acids. The germline CDR1 and CDR2 sequences are SGHTA and FQGNSA. CDR3: CASSPRASGSIETQYF. In DNA, the CDR3 is TGTGCCAGCAGCCCCCGAGCTAGCGGGAGTATAGAGACCCAGTACTTC.

This clonotype was seen many times. The chain carries TRBV10-3 and TRBJ1-5, with D tentatively TRBD1 (6 bases). This CDR3 has 14 amino acids. Germline V gives CDR1 ENHRY, CDR2 SYGVKD. Trimming cost V 3 bases and J 3 bases, with 9 bases left between them. CDR3 sequence reads: CAISDGQSNQPQHF. The CDR3 DNA reads as TGTGCCATCAGTGACGGACAGTCCAATCAGCCCCAGCATTTT.

This clonotype was observed at least ten times. The chain joins TRBV2 to TRBJ2-2; unclear D gene. Germline CDR1 reads SNHLY; CDR2 reads FYNNEI. The CDR3 is made up of 13 amino acids. V was trimmed by 3 bases and J by 4 bases, leaving 6 bases between them. Written as DNA, the CDR3 is TGTGCCAGCAGTGACGACATCACCGGGGAGCTGTTTTTT. This gives the protein CASSDDITGELFF.

Turning to this clonotype: Since a much larger clone is just one base distant, this may be a read error. Written as DNA, the CDR3 is TGCAGTGCGGGGGTCGACTATGGCTACACCTTC. Protein: CSAGVDYGYTF. The V and J genes are TRBV20-1 and TRBJ1-2; maybe TRBD1 (5 bases). In germline, CDR1 is DFQATT, CDR2 SNEGSKA (reference sequence). Trimming took off 6 bases at V and 3 bases at J, with 8 bases between the two ends. The CDR3 is 11 residues long.

This clonotype was picked up many times. V and J are TRBV18 and TRBJ1-2; D is perhaps TRBD1 (5 bases). The CDR3 length is 15 residues. Per the germline V gene, CDR1 is KGHSH and CDR2 is LQKENI. V shed 2 bases and J shed 7 bases, with 17 bases lying between them. CDR3 bases: TGTGCCAGCTCACCAACCCAGGGAGTGGGTGCTGGCTACACCTTC. It is translated as CASSPTQGVGAGYTF.

This clonotype was recorded many times. The rearrangement joins TRBV6-5 to TRBJ2-7, with TRBD2 identical over 10 bases. J gave up 0 bases and V 7 bases, and 3 bases lay outside the gene matches. Looked up from germline, CDR1 is MNHEY and CDR2 is SVGAGI. This CDR3 spans 14 amino acids. CDR3: CASKGLANSYEQYF. The CDR3 region has the DNA TGTGCCAGCAAGGGACTAGCGAACTCCTACGAGCAGTACTTC.

This clonotype has a count of ten or more. The genes are TRBV6-5 and TRBJ1-1; tentatively, D is TRBD1 (6 bases). Germline V gene data show CDR1 as MNHEY and CDR2 as SVGAGI. Trimming removed 2 bases at V and 4 bases at J, with 8 bases between. The CDR3 runs to 13 residues. CDR3 amino acids: CASSYGGLTEAFF. In DNA, the CDR3 is TGTGCCAGCAGTTACGGGGGGCTCACTGAAGCTTTCTTT.

This clonotype was seen a handful of times. A junction end diverges from the germline sequence, so it may reflect a read error. The chain is built from TRBV12-3 or TRBV12-4 and TRBJ1-1, with no clear D. The CDR3 extends over 14 amino acids. In DNA form, the CDR3 reads TGTGCCAGCAGTTTACCGGGCAGGACCACTGAAGCTTACTTT. Its protein product is CASSLPGRTTEAYF.

This clonotype was detected a few times. The chain carries TRBV6-1 and TRBJ2-2; TRBD2 matches 10 bases. With V trimmed by 4 bases and J by 6 bases, 5 bases remained unmatched. The V gene's germline CDR1 is MNHNS and CDR2 SASEGT. This CDR3 has 15 residues. CDR3 DNA sequence: TGTGCCAGCAGTGGCTCTAGCGGGAGTCCCGGGGAGCTGTTTTTT. Translation gives CASSGSSGSPGELFF.

This clonotype was picked up many times. The CDR3 nucleotides read TGTGCCAGCAGTGAAGGGTTTTCGGGATCGGGCTACGAGCAGTACTTC. Translating gives CASSEGFSGSGYEQYF. The rearrangement uses TRBV6-1 and TRBJ2-7; D might be TRBD2 (5 bases). Trimming removed 1 base at V and 3 bases at J, with 16 bases between. The CDR3 contains 16 residues. The germline V gene has CDR1 MNHNS and CDR2 SASEGT.

This clonotype was counted ten times or more. The genes are TRBV6-2 or TRBV6-3 and TRBJ1-1; D is unclear. Germline V CDR1 and CDR2: MNHEY, SVGEGT. The CDR3 is 14 residues long. V lost 4 bases, J lost 2 bases, and 11 bases lay in between. CDR3 residues: CASSLNRGNTEAFF. The CDR3 DNA reads TGTGCCAGCAGTTTAAACCGGGGTAACACTGAAGCTTTCTTT.

This clonotype was seen ten or more times. This chain links TRBV27 with TRBJ2-7, with D unresolved. V was trimmed by 6 bases and J by 3 bases, leaving 9 bases between them. The CDR3 runs 12 residues. Per the germline V gene, CDR1 is MNHEY and CDR2 is SMNVEV (reference sequence). The CDR3 DNA sequence: TGTGCCAGCAGCTCAAACCTCTACGAGCAGTACTTC. It encodes CASSSNLYEQYF.

The chain combines TRBV7-2 with TRBJ1-1; the D gene is possibly TRBD1 (6 bases). The germline gives CDR1 SGHTA, CDR2 FQGNSA. The V gene lost 5 bases and the J gene lost 6 bases, with 19 bases spanning the gap. The CDR3 is 15 residues long. CDR3: CASSQRGGRASEAFF. The CDR3 DNA reads as TGTGCCAGCAGCCAAAGGGGGGGCCGGGCGTCTGAAGCTTTCTTT.

This clonotype was detected many times. V gene TRBV7-2 combines with J gene TRBJ1-1; the D is unclear. The germline V gene encodes CDR1 SGHTA and CDR2 FQGNSA. Trimming cost V 5 bases and J 1 base, with 8 bases left between them. The CDR3 is 13 residues long. This CDR3 is CASSPFRNTEAFF. For the CDR3, the DNA is TGTGCCAGCAGCCCCTTCCGGAACACTGAAGCTTTCTTT.

This clonotype was seen at least ten times. The CDR3 DNA reads TGTGCCAGCAGTTTACAGGGCAATCAGCCCCAGCATTTT. This encodes CASSLQGNQPQHF. This rearrangement joins TRBV11-2 to TRBJ1-5, with D maybe TRBD1 (5 bases). V was shortened by 6 bases and J by 2 bases, with 8 bases between the two germline ends. CDR1 SGHAT and CDR2 FQNNGV come from the germline V gene. The CDR3 extends over 13 amino acids.

This clonotype occurred many times. V and J are TRBV27 and TRBJ1-1; tentative D call: TRBD1 (5 bases). The CDR3 runs to 15 residues. Germline V lookup: CDR1 MNHEY, CDR2 SMNVEV (reference sequence). Trimming removed 6 bases from V and 4 bases from J, with 18 bases in between. The CDR3 is CASRAHGGESTEAFF. CDR3 bases: TGTGCCAGCAGAGCCCACGGAGGGGAGAGCACTGAAGCTTTCTTT.

This chain joins TRBV15 and TRBJ2-7; 11 nucleotides align to TRBD2. Germline CDR1 is LNHNV and CDR2 is YYDKDF (reference sequence). CDR3 length equals 20 residues. V dropped 0 bases and J dropped 3; count of bases not matched to a gene: 16. This CDR3 is CATSRDSVASGGNLFYEQYF. CDR3 in DNA: TGTGCCACCAGCAGAGATTCCGTGGCTAGCGGGGGGAATTTGTTCTACGAGCAGTACTTC. Together with reference TRBV15 and TRBJ2-7, the CDR3 gives the full variable domain: DAMVIQNPRYQVTQFGKPVTLSCSQTLNHNVMYWYQQKSSQAPKLLFHYYDKDFNNEADTPDNFQSRRPNTSFCFLDIRSPGLGDTAMYLCATSRDSVASGGNLFYEQYFGPGTRLTVT.

This clonotype was detected many times. The chain joins TRBV28 to TRBJ1-2, with D perhaps matching TRBD1 (6 bases). The CDR3 contains 14 residues. Germline V gene sequence: CDR1 MDHEN, CDR2 SYDVKM. V lost 2 bases and J 2 bases, leaving 9 bases between the germline ends. The CDR3 DNA is TGTGCCAGCAGTTTAAGGACAGTCAACTATGGCTACACCTTC. The encoded protein is CASSLRTVNYGYTF.